The T cell receptor beta chain under discussion was sequenced for a study of Graves' ophthalmopathy and Graves' hyperthyroidism. Amplification targeted the TCR beta CDR3 regions, with RNA transcripts as the source material. The first-round RT-PCR employed HTBI primers together with the Qiagen OneStep RT-PCR kit. A multiplex PCR was then performed as the second round. One entry per CDR3 protein, called by TCRdb with MiXCR from the multiplex PCR reads. The table records 600,000 to 950,000 distinct CDR3 sequences, 35% to 50% of them present only once. Presentation of ophthalmopathy in the donors involved moderate-to-severe activity, CAS ≥3, NOSPECS ≥4 and a duration under 3 months. Notes on the study in general: Ophthalmopathy progression was predicted by the model at about 70% sensitivity and 72.22% specificity. From stable hyperthyroidism, ophthalmopathy was separated by a 13-signature model with 85% to 90% sensitivity and around 80% specificity.

On this clonotype itself: Antigen specificity is unknown.

Germline CDR1 SNHLY, CDR2 FYNNEI. CDR3 length: 13 residues. The chain employs TRBV2 and TRBJ2-5, with D perhaps given as TRBD1 or TRBD2 (5 bases each). The J call may be in error: the DNA end matches TRBJ2-7 better. This sequence was found in an adult man with Graves' ophthalmopathy. Sequences were obtained from peripheral blood. CDR3 nucleotide sequence: TGTGCCAGCAGGGCAGGGAGTTTTGACGAGCAGTACTTC. It specifies CASRAGSFDEQYF.